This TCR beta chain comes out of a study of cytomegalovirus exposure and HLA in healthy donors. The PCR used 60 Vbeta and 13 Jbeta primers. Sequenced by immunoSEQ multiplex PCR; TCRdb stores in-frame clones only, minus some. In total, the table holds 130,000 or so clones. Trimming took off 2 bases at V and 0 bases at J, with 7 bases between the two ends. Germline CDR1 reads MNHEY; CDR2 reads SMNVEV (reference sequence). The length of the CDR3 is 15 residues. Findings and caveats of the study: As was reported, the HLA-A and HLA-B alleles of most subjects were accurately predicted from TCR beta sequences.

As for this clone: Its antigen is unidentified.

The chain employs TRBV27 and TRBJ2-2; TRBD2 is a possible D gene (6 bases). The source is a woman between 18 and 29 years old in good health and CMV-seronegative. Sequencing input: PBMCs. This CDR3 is CASSLRGTNTGELFF. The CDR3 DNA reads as TGTGCCAGCAGTTTACGCGGGACGAACACCGGGGAGCTGTTTTTT.